These 2 T cell receptor beta chains were all obtained from the same sample, sequenced in a study of blood T cell repertoires in COVID-19. Sequencing used immunoSEQ multiplex PCR; TCRdb keeps in-frame clones, though not all of them. The sample records 100,000 or so clones, about 91% being singletons. Sequencing used peripheral blood. The origin of the receptors is a human donor in a cohort sampled during active COVID-19.

CDR3 loop: CASSPSGSSYEQYF. The DNA for the CDR3 is TGTGCCAGCAGCCCCAGCGGGAGCTCCTACGAGCAGTACTTC. V and J are TRBV5-4 and TRBJ2-7, with 8 bases lining up with TRBD2. J was trimmed by 0 bases and V by 4 bases; bases with no gene match: 3. The V gene's germline CDR1 is SGHNT and CDR2 YYREEE (reference sequence). This CDR3 contains 14 residues.

The chain uses TRBV12-2 and TRBJ1-3; the table assigns TRBD1, which was not confirmed against the DNA. TRBV12-2 is shown as a pseudogene. The CDR3 length is 15 residues. The CDR3 bases are TGTGCAAGTCGCTTACACCGGGACACTGGAAACACCATATATTTT. This encodes CASRLHRDTGNTIYF.